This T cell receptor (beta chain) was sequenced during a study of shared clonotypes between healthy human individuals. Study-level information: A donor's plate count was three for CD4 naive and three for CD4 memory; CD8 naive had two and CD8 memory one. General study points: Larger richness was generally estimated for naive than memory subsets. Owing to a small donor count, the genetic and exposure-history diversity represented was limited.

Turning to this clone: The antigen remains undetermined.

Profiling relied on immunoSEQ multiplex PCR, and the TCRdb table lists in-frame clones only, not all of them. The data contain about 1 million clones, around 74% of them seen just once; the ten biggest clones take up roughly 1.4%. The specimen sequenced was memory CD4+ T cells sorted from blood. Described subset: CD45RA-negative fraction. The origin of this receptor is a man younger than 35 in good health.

CDR3 in amino acids: CSAHLADTQYF. The CDR3 nucleotides read TGCAGTGCCCACTTGGCAGATACGCAGTATTTT. The J gene is TRBJ2-3, the V gene TRBV20-1; D ambiguous. The CDR3 is 11 amino acids. The germline V gene has CDR1 DFQATT and CDR2 SNEGSKA (reference sequence). Trimming removed 6 bases from V and 4 bases from J, with 8 bases in between.